This TCR beta chain is drawn from a study of beta chain features in type 1 diabetes. About this clone itself: The target antigen is unknown.

Trimming at V came to 7 bases and at J to 14 bases, leaving 14 bases not matched to a gene. The length of the CDR3 is 13 residues. From germline, CDR1 is SNHLY and CDR2 FYNNEI. Points from the study as a whole: Naive, central memory and Treg TCRB repertoires seemed to resemble each other more closely in patients than they did in healthy donors. Whether HLA type influences TCRB rearrangement remained unresolved here.

TCRB transcripts that were expressed got sequenced, as all of the isolated RNA had been reverse transcribed. Using immunoSEQ multiplex PCR, the repertoire was profiled, and TCRdb retains in-frame clones only, with some absent. The data show 970,000 or so clones, roughly a sixth seen once. Sequenced material: naive CD4+ T cells from blood. The sequence derives from a woman aged 18-30 years in good health. The chain recombines TRBV2 with TRBJ2-4; 7 bases fit TRBD1. This CDR3 is CASTPRRDSTKYF. The CDR3 DNA is TGTGCCAGCACGCCCCGAAGGGACAGTACCAAGTACTTC.